A selection of T cell receptor beta chains follows, all from one sample in a study of blood T cell repertoires in COVID-19. Sequencing was performed with immunoSEQ multiplex PCR; in TCRdb, only in-frame clones are kept and a portion is missing. This table holds 73,000 or so clones, around 86% found once. Sequencing was carried out using peripheral blood. The receptors derive from a man between 25 and 39 years old with acute or convalescent COVID-19. The CDR3 runs from the conserved cysteine through the conserved F or W. D genes are given only for firm matches. A row's size may be missing; if present it is once, few, many or a size class.

v_gene	abundance	d_gene	j_gene	CDR3nt	CDR3aa
TRBV4-3	-	-	TRBJ1-5	TGCGCCAGCAGCCACCTGGCCTCCAATCAGCCCCAGCATTTT	CASSHLASNQPQHF
TRBV7-8	-	TRBD1	TRBJ2-5	TGTGCCAGCAGCCTCCACATATACAGGGGAAAAGAGACCCAGTACTTC	CASSLHIYRGKETQYF
TRBV24-1	-	-	TRBJ2-1	TGTGCCACCAGTGGGGGGCCGGGACACCTCGACAATGAGCAGTTCTTC	CATSGGPGHLDNEQFF
TRBV7-3	-	TRBD2	TRBJ2-5	TGTGCCAGCAGCCCCGGGACTAGCGGGAGGGCCGTTGAGACCCAGTACTTC	CASSPGTSGRAVETQYF
TRBV5-1	-	-	TRBJ1-1	TGCGCCAGCAGCTTGAGGCAGGGGCTCACTGAAGCTTTCTTT	CASSLRQGLTEAFF
TRBV6-2/TRBV6-3	-	TRBD1	TRBJ1-1	TGTGCCAGCAGTTACGGGAGACAGGGAAGGGACACTGAAGCTTTCTTT	CASSYGRQGRDTEAFF
TRBV5-6	-	TRBD1	TRBJ1-2	TGTGCCAGCGGGTCAGGGGGGATTAATGGCTACACCTTC	CASGSGGINGYTF
TRBV28	-	TRBD1	TRBJ2-7	TGTGCCAGCAGTTTTGTTGCAGGGGGTGGATTCGACTACGAGCAGTACTTC	CASSFVAGGGFDYEQYF
TRBV7-3	-	-	TRBJ2-3	TGTGCCAGCAGCTTAGGGCTACCCTCAGATACGCAGTATTTT	CASSLGLPSDTQYF
TRBV4-1	-	TRBD2	TRBJ2-7	TGCGCCAGCAGCCGGGTGGCGGGAGAAGAGCAGTACTTC	CASSRVAGEEQYF
TRBV12-3/TRBV12-4	-	TRBD1	TRBJ2-7	TGTGCCAGCAGTCGGGGGACAGGAGAGCAGTACTTC	CASSRGTGEQYF
TRBV6-2/TRBV6-3	-	-	TRBJ1-5	TGTGCCAGCAGTTACTTACGTTCAGGGGGCAATCAGCCCCAGCATTTT	CASSYLRSGGNQPQHF
TRBV6-1	-	TRBD1	TRBJ1-2	TGTGCCAGCAGTGAGGTTACAGGGGGCAATGGCTACACCTTC	CASSEVTGGNGYTF
TRBV28	few	TRBD2	TRBJ2-1	TGTGCCAGCAGTTTCTTACAGCGGGAACCCTACAATGAGCAGTTCTTC	CASSFLQREPYNEQFF
TRBV7-2	-	TRBD1	TRBJ1-3	TGTGCCAGCAGCTTTGGACAGGGTACATCAGACACCATATATTTT	CASSFGQGTSDTIYF
TRBV9	few	-	TRBJ2-5	TGTGCCAGCAGCAGAGGGGGGAGGGCCCAAGAGACCCAGTACTTC	CASSRGGRAQETQYF
TRBV10-3	-	TRBD2	TRBJ2-7	TGTGCCGCCTCTTCTAGCGGGGGGTCCTACGAGCAGTACTTC	CAASSSGGSYEQYF